This is a list of T cell receptor beta chains from one sample in a study of radiation and T cells in renal cell carcinoma. The repertoire was sequenced with immunoSEQ multiplex PCR; TCRdb's copy has only in-frame clones and lacks some. The table has 150,000 or so clones, about 87% seen once. Specimen: blood, collected from a patient whose treatment included radiotherapy and nephrectomy. The receptor set was obtained from a woman in her 70s with renal cell carcinoma. CDR3s include the opening cysteine and the closing phenylalanine or tryptophan. Some rows have no size entry. The others give once, few or many, or a class for an expanded clone.

V gene,J gene,clone size,CDR3 protein
TRBV5-5,TRBJ2-1,.,CASSLRLADYNEQFF
TRBV28,TRBJ2-7,.,CASSPSGVAYEQYF
TRBV4-3,TRBJ1-2,.,CASSQDRTDHYGYTF
TRBV30,TRBJ1-3,.,CASRVPSGNTIYF
TRBV4-3,TRBJ2-5,.,CASSQDLPGSQETQYF
TRBV10-3,TRBJ2-1,once,CAIRDVNEQFF
TRBV5-4,TRBJ1-5,.,CASSRSGEGQPQHF
TRBV6-5,TRBJ1-3,.,CASSTRGNTIYF
TRBV5-6,TRBJ1-2,.,CASSLWGTESLTF
TRBV19,TRBJ1-1,once,CASTGQGVTEAFF
TRBV5-4,TRBJ2-5,.,CASRKTSGGQETQYF
TRBV29-1,TRBJ2-5,.,CSVEAGFQETQYF
TRBV28,TRBJ1-1,few,CASSLGGYGNTEAFF
TRBV2,TRBJ1-5,.,CASSEARDIAPQHF
TRBV11-3,TRBJ1-6,few,CASSLRDNSPLHF
TRBV10-3,TRBJ2-3,.,CAISSAGPRLSDTQYF
TRBV28,TRBJ2-3,.,CASSLYGRGGLGDTDTQYF
TRBV4-2,TRBJ1-1,.,CASSQDLDRGRVTEAFF
TRBV9,TRBJ2-3,.,CASSVALGRGPRTDTQYF
TRBV2,TRBJ2-6,.,CASSPKGSGANVLTF
TRBV4-2,TRBJ1-1,.,CASSQITGGTEAFF
TRBV7-8,TRBJ2-1,.,CASSLETGSKNEQFF
TRBV7-2,TRBJ1-6,.,CASSLGAYNSPLHF
TRBV6-5,TRBJ1-2,.,CASSPDRGLGYTF
TRBV2,TRBJ1-3,.,CASSGPVGNTIYF